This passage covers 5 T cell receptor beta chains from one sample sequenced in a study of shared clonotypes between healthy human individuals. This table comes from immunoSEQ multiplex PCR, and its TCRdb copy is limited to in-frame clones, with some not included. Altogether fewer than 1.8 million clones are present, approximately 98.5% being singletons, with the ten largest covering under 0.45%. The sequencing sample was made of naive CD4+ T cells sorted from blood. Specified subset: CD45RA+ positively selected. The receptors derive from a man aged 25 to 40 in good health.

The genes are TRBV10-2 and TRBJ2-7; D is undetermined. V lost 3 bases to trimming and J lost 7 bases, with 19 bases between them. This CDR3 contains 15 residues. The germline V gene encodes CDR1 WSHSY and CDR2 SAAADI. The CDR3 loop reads CASSDPRTPRREQYF. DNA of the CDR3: TGCGCCAGCAGTGACCCCCGGACCCCGCGGCGGGAGCAGTACTTC.

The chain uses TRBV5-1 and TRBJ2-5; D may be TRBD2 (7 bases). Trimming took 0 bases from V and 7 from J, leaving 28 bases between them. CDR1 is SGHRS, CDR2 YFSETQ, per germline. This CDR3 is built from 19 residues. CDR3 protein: CASSLGPRGAVDSATTQYF. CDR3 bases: TGCGCCAGCAGCTTGGGCCCCCGGGGGGCGGTGGACAGCGCGACGACCCAGTACTTC.

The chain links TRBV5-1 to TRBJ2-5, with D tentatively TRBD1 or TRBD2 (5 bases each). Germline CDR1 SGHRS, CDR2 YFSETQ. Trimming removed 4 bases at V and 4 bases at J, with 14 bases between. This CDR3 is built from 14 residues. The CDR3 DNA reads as TGCGCCAGCAGCGGGGGTTTTAGCGTAGAGACCCAGTACTTC. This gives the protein CASSGGFSVETQYF.

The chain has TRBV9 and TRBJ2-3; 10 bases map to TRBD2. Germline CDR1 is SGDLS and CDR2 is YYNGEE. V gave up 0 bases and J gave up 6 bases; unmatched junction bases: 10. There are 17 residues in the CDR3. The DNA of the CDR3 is TGTGCCAGCAGCGTAGAAGGCCCTAGCGGGAGAGGGGATACGCAGTATTTT. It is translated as CASSVEGPSGRGDTQYF.

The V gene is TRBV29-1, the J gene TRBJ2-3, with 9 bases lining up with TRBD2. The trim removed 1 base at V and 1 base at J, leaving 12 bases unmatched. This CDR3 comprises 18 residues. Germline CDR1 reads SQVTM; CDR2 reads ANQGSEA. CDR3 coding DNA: TGCAGCGTTGAAGGTACTAGCGGGTCAATTGGTGGCACAGATACGCAGTATTTT. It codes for CSVEGTSGSIGGTDTQYF.